This TCR beta chain was recorded in a study of blood T cell repertoires in COVID-19 (dated by TCRdb to about 2020). Describing the broader study: Samples covering the acute and convalescent phases of COVID-19 were provided by collaborators in the United States, Italy and Spain. The prospective study material was composed of cDNA or gDNA derived from T cells, B-cell-depleted T cells, or PBMCs. Subjects who had been exposed to COVID-19, were actively infected with it, or had recovered from it provided the deeply sampled blood TCRbeta repertoires that made up the dataset. Where available, HLA class I and class II types were taken from metadata supplied by the sample provider and were not determined by assay-based typing. The repertoires were released in a freely available public database meant as a resource for research on the immune response to SARS-CoV-2. Sample metadata almost always included a de-identified subject ID, COVID-19 status, age in years and sex. Samples were obtained from the ongoing ImmuneRACE study (first 160 participants) and from over a thousand subjects provided by 6 global collaborators.

What the research found in general, with its limitations: How much clinical and demographic metadata was included differed by source and by participant, and the metadata was provided uncurated.

To note about this clone: Its cognate antigen has yet to be identified. No base quality information exists; no much larger clone differs at one position.

The collaborating institutions used their own protocols to collect whole blood in K2EDTA tubes. For TCRbeta analysis, collaborator samples were shipped as frozen whole blood, as isolated PBMCs, or as DNA extracted from either sample type. In the germline V gene, CDR1 corresponds to SGDLS and CDR2 to YYNGEE. V and J lose 3 bases and 8 bases, and a span of 9 bases separates them. Measured from the cysteine to the phenylalanine, the CDR3 is 12 residues long. The entry retains the CDR3 DNA only, 36 bases that are in frame from base 1. The immunoSEQ Assay, a bias-controlled multiplex PCR, was used to amplify TCRbeta CDR3 regions from genomic DNA. Per the original workflow: The number of nucleated cells in each sample was estimated from the amplification of reference gene primers within the assay. To quantify the absolute abundance of each unique TCRbeta CDR3 rearrangement, sequence reads were collapsed and filtered. Productive Simpson clonality was computed per sample as the square root of Simpson's diversity index over productive rearrangements. The clones in this table, taken by TCRdb from immuneACCESS, are in-frame only. Not every clone is retained; where verified, under half of the shortfall comes from an unresolved V gene, and the cause of the rest is unknown. That table is the source of V, J and clone size, and D and trimming were worked out from the DNA. This sample gives tens of thousands of clones in total; around 89% of them show up just once. 1.5% to 2% of the sample goes to the ten largest clones.

The rearrangement combines TRBV9 with TRBJ2-4; the D gene is perhaps TRBD2, from 6 matching bases. This sequence was found in a man in his sixties with acute or convalescent COVID-19. Specimen: peripheral blood. In nucleotides, the sequence is TGTGCCAGCAGCGATTTAGCGGACATTCAGTACTTC. The translation is CASSDLADIQYF. The full variable domain, with segments outside the CDR3 supplied by the reference TRBV9 and TRBJ2-4 proteins, appears as DSGVTQTPKHLITATGQRVTLRCSPRSGDLSVYWYQQSLDQGLQFLIQYYNGEERAKGNILERFSAQQFPDLHSELNLSSLELGDSALYFCASSDLADIQYFGAGTRLSVL.